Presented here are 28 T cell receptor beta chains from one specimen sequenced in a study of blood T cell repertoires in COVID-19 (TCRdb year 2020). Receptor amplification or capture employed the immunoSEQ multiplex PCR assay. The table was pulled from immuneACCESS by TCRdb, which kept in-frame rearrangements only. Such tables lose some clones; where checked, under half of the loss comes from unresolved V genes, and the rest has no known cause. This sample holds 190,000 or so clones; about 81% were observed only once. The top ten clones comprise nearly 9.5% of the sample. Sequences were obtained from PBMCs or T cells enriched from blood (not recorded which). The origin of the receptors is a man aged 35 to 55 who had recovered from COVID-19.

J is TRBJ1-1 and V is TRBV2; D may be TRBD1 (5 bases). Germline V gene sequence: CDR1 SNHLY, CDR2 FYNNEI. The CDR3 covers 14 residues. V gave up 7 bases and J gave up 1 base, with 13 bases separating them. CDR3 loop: CASMTNGGNTEAFF. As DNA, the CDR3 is TGTGCCAGCATGACCAACGGGGGGAACACTGAAGCTTTCTTT. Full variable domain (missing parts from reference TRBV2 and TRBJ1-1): EPEVTQTPSHQVTQMGQEVILRCVPISNHLYFYWYRQILGQKVEFLVSFYNNEISEKSEIFDDQFSVERPDGSNFTLKIRSTKLEDSAMYFCASMTNGGNTEAFFGQGTRLTVV.

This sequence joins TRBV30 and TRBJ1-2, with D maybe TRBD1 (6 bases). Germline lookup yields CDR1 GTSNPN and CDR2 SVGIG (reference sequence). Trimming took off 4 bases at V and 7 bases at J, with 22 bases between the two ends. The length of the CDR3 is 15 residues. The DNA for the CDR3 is TGTGCCTGGACGACTGGCCAGGGAGGGGGTCCTGGCTACACCTTC. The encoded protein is CAWTTGQGGGPGYTF.

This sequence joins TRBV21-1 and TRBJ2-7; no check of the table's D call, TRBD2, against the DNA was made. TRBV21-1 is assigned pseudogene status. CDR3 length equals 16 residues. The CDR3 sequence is CASSLRLAGVSYEQYF. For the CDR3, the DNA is TGTGCCAGCAGCTTACGACTAGCGGGAGTCTCCTACGAGCAGTACTTC.

CDR3 bases: TGTGCCAGTCTATCGGGACAGTACTATGGCTACACCTTC. It encodes CASLSGQYYGYTF. V gene TRBV6-5 combines with J gene TRBJ1-2, with 7 bases lining up with TRBD1. V shed 9 bases, J shed 3 bases, and the junction held 7 bases outside the gene matches. Germline lookup yields CDR1 MNHEY and CDR2 SVGAGI. The CDR3 spans 13 residues.

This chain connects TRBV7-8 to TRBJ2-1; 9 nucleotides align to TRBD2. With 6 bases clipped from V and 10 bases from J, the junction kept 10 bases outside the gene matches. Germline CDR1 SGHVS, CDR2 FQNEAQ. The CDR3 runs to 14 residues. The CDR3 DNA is TGTGCCAGCAGTCCGACTAGCGGCCCGAGAGAGCAGTTCTTC. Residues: CASSPTSGPREQFF.

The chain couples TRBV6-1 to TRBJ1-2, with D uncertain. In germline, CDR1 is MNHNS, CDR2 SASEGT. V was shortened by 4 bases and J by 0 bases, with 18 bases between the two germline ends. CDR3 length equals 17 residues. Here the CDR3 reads CASSVAVSGGPNYGYTF. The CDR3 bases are TGTGCCAGCAGTGTAGCGGTATCGGGAGGGCCTAACTATGGCTACACCTTC.

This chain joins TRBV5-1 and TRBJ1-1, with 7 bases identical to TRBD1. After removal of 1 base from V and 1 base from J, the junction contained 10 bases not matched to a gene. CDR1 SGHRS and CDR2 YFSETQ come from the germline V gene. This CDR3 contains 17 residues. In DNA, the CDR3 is TGCGCCAGCAGCTTGTCTACTAGGGGGCTGGCGAACACTGAAGCTTTCTTT. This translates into CASSLSTRGLANTEAFF.

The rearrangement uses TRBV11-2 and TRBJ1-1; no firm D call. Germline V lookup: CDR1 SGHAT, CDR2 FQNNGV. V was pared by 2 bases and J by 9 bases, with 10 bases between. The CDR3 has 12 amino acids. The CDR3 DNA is TGTGCCAGCAGCTTAAGCCCATCCCAAGCTTTCTTT. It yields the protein CASSLSPSQAFF.

CDR3 nucleotide sequence: TGTGCCAGCAGTGTTCAGCGGGGGGGCGGGAACATTCAGTACTTC. Translation: CASSVQRGGGNIQYF. This rearrangement joins TRBV2 to TRBJ2-4; TRBD2 aligns across 10 bases. CDR3 size: 15 residues. V lost 4 bases to trimming and J lost 7 bases; unmatched junction nucleotides: 7. Per germline, CDR1 SNHLY and CDR2 FYNNEI.

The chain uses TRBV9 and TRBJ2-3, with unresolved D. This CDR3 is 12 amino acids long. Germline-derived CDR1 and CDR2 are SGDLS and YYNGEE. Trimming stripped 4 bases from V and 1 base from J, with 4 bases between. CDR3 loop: CASSYGTDTQYF. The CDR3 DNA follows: TGTGCCAGCAGCTATGGCACAGATACGCAGTATTTT.

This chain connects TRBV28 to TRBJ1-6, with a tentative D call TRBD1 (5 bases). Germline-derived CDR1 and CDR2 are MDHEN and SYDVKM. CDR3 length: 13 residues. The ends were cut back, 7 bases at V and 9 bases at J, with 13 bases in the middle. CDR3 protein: CASTGGDLSPLHF. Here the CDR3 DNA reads TGTGCCAGCACCGGAGGGGACCTTTCACCCCTCCACTTT.

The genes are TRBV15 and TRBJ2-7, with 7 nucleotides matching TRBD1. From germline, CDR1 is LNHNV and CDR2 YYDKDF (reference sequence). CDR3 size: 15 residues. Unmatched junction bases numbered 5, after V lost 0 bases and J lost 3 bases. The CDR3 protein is CATSRDWDSYYEQYF. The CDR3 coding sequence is TGTGCCACCAGCAGAGATTGGGACAGCTACTACGAGCAGTACTTC.

CDR3 region: CASSPPTGKNTGELFF. CDR3 nucleotide sequence: TGTGCCAGCTCACCACCGACAGGGAAGAACACCGGGGAGCTGTTTTTT. The chain links TRBV18 to TRBJ2-2; 7 nucleotides line up with TRBD1. CDR3 length: 16 amino acids. Per germline, CDR1 KGHSH and CDR2 LQKENI. V trimming: 0 bases; J trimming: 1 base; junction bases outside the gene matches: 2.

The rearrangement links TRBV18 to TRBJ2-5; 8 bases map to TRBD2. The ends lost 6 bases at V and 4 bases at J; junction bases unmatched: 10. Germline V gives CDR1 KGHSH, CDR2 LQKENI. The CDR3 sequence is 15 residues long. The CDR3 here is CASSPGLGLGETQYF. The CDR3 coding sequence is TGTGCCAGCTCTCCGGGACTAGGGTTGGGAGAGACCCAGTACTTC. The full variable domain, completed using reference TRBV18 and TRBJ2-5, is NAGVMQNPRHLVRRRGQEARLRCSPMKGHSHVYWYRQLPEEGLKFMVYLQKENIIDESGMPKERFSAEFPKEGPSILRIQQVVRGDSAAYFCASSPGLGLGETQYFGPGTRLLVL.

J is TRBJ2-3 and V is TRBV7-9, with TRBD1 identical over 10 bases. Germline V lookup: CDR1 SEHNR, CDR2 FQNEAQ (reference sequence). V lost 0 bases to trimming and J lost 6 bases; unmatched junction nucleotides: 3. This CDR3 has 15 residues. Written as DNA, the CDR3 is TGTGCCAGCAGCTTAGCTGGGACAGGGGTTGATACGCAGTATTTT. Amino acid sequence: CASSLAGTGVDTQYF.

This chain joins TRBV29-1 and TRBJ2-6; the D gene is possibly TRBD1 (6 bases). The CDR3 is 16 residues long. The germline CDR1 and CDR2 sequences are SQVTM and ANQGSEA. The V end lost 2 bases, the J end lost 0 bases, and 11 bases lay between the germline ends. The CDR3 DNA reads TGCAGCGTTGAAAGGGGGAGCGGCTCTGGGGCCAACGTCCTGACTTTC. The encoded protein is CSVERGSGSGANVLTF.

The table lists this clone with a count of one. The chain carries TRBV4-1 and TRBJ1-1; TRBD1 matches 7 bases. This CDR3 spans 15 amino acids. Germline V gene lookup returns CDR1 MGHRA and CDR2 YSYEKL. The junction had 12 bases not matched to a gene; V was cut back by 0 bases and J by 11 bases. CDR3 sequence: CASSQEQTGTRKAFF. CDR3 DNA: TGCGCCAGCAGCCAAGAACAGACAGGGACGAGGAAGGCTTTCTTT.

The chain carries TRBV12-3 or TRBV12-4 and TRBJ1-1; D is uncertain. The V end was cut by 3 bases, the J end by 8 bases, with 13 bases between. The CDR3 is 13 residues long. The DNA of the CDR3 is TGTGCCAGCAGTTTGGGCCTTAAGGCCGAAGCTTTCTTT. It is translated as CASSLGLKAEAFF.

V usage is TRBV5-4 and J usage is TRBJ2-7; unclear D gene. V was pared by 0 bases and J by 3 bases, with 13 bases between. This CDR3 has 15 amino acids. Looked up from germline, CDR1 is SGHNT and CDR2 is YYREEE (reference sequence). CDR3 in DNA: TGTGCCAGCAGCTTGGACAGTAACCCCCTCTACGAGCAGTACTTC. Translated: CASSLDSNPLYEQYF.

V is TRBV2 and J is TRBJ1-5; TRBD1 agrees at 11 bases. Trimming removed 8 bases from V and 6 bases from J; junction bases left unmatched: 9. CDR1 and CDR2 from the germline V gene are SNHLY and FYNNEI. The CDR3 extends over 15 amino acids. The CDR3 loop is CASSVGTGGTQPQHF. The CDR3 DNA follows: TGTGCCAGCTCTGTTGGGACAGGGGGTACTCAGCCCCAGCATTTT.

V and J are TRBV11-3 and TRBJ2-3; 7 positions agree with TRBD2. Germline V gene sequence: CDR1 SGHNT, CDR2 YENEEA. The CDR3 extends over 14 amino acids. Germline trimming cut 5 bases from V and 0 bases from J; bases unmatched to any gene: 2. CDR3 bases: TGTGCCAGCAGCCGCGGGGGAAGCACAGATACGCAGTATTTT. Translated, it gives CASSRGGSTDTQYF.

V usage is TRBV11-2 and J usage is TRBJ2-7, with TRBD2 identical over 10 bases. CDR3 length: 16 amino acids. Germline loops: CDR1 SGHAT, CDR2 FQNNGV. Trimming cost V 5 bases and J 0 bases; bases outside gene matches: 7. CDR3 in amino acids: CASSPKLAGFSYEQYF. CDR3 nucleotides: TGTGCCAGCAGCCCAAAACTAGCGGGGTTCTCCTACGAGCAGTACTTC.

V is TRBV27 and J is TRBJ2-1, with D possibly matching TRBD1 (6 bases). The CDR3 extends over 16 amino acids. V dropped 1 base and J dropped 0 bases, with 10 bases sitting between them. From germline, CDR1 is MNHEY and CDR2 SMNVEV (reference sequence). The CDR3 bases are TGTGCCAGCAGTTTATATGGACAGACCTCCTACAATGAGCAGTTCTTC. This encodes CASSLYGQTSYNEQFF.

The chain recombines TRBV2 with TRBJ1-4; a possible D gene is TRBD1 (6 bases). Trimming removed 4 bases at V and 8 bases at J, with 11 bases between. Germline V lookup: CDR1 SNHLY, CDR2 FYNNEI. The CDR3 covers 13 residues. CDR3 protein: CASSVRQDEKLFF. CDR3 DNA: TGTGCCAGCAGTGTGCGACAGGACGAAAAACTGTTTTTT.

CDR3 coding DNA: TGTGCCAGCAGCTTAACAGATGTCTCCTACGAGCAGTACTTC. It codes for CASSLTDVSYEQYF. The chain recombines TRBV5-5 with TRBJ2-7; D is undetermined. The germline CDR1 and CDR2 sequences are SGHKS and YYEKEE (reference sequence). V shed 2 bases and J shed 0 bases, with 9 bases lying between them. This CDR3 is built from 14 residues.

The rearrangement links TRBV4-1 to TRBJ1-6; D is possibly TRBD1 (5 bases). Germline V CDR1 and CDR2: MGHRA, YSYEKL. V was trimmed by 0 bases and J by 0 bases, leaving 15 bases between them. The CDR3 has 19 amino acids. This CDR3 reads CASSQEGGIISSYNSPLHF. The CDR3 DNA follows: TGCGCCAGCAGCCAAGAGGGGGGGATCATAAGCTCCTATAATTCACCCCTCCACTTT.

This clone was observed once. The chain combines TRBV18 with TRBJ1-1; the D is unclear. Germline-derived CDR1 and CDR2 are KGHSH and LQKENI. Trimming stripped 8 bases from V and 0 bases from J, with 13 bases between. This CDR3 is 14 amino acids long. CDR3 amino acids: CASATKSMNTEAFF. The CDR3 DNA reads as TGTGCCAGCGCCACGAAATCTATGAACACTGAAGCTTTCTTT.

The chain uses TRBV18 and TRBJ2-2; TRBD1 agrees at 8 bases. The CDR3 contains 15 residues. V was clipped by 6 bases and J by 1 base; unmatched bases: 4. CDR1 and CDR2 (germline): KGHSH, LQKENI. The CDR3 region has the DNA TGTGCCAGCTCCGTCGGGACAGGGAACACCGGGGAGCTGTTTTTT. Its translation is CASSVGTGNTGELFF.